This T cell receptor (beta chain) was documented in a study of a mutant IDH1 vaccine in newly diagnosed glioma. At the level of the study: Earlier therapy was either radiotherapy, temozolomide, or both, and most got both.

Sequenced by immunoSEQ multiplex PCR; TCRdb stores in-frame clones only, minus some. The sample holds more than 80,000 clones, around four fifths seen once. Time point: baseline, week 1 (first vaccination visit). Treatment in this sample: pre-vaccination baseline after standard-of-care therapy. Specimen: PBMCs, collected from a glioma patient treated with radiotherapy, temozolomide or both. This TCR came from a woman aged 50 to 65 with glioma.

CDR3 amino acids: CASSLQRLGSNEQFF. In DNA, the CDR3 is TGCGCCAGCAGCTTGCAGCGGCTAGGTAGCAATGAGCAGTTCTTC. J is TRBJ2-1 and V is TRBV5-1; possible D gene TRBD2, 5 bases. The CDR3 consists of 15 residues. V gave up 1 base and J gave up 6 bases, with 14 bases separating them. Per the germline V gene, CDR1 is SGHRS and CDR2 is YFSETQ.